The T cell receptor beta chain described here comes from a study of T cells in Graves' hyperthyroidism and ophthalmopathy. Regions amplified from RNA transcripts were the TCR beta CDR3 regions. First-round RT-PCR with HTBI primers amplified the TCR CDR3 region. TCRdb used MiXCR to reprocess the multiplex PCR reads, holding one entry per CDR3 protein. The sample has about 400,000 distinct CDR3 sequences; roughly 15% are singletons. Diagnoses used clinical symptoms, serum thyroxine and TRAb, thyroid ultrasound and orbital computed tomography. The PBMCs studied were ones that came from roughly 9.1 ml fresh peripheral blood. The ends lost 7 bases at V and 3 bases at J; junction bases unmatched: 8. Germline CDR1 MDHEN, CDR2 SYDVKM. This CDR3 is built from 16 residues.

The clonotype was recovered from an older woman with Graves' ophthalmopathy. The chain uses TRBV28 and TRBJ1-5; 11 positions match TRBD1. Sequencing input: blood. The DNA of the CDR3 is TGTGCCAGCATCCGGGACAGGGGGGGGGACAATCAGCCCCAGCATTTT. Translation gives CASIRDRGGDNQPQHF.